Sequencing of this T cell receptor (beta chain) was carried out in a study of long-term antiretroviral therapy in people with HIV. Study-wide points: ART was followed by higher diversity that remained below transplant donor controls.

Comments on this clone: Its antigen is unknown.

The run of the v3.0 immunoSEQ assay was at survey level. Profiled with immunoSEQ multiplex PCR; TCRdb holds only in-frame clones, not every one. The sample includes about 15,000 clones, about four fifths of them seen just once. The CDR3 contains 14 residues. Germline V CDR1 and CDR2: SQVTM, ANQGSEA. V gave up 1 base and J gave up 4 bases; unmatched junction bases: 4. The chain is built from TRBV29-1 and TRBJ2-1, with 7 nucleotides matching TRBD2. Here the sequenced sample was unsorted PBMCs, taken just before starting antiretroviral therapy. The clonotype originates from a man in his forties or fifties with HIV. CDR3 sequence: CSVEGGGSYNEQFF. CDR3 in DNA: TGCAGCGTTGAAGGGGGGGGATCGTACAATGAGCAGTTCTTC.